This T cell receptor (beta chain) was obtained from a study of T cells in women clearing cervical HPV infection. Whole-study findings and limits: Cases and controls were distinguished at AUC roughly 0.86 by richness and V genes.

Worth noting for this clone: Its antigen remains unknown. The read comes to an end 3 residues before the CDR3 does, leaving the germline J gene to fill in the end.

This CDR3 is built from 13 residues. Germline V gene data show CDR1 as SGHAT and CDR2 as FQDESV (reference sequence). The junction had 1 base not matched to a gene; V was cut back by 8 bases and J by 0 bases. TCRdb keeps only in-frame clones here, not all; method: immunoSEQ multiplex PCR. The table lists around 15,000 clones. The material sequenced was blood buffy coat. This receptor was taken from a woman aged 18 to 69 with a cervical HPV16 infection that either progressed to CIN3+ or cleared (not recorded which). This chain connects TRBV11-1 to TRBJ1-1, with 9 bases identical to TRBD1. CDR3 loop: CASGQGLNTEAFF. The sequenced CDR3 bases are TGTGCCAGCGGACAGGGGCTGAACACTGAA.